These 9 T cell receptor beta chains share one sample of origin, sequenced in a study of blood T cell repertoires in COVID-19. Sequencing was performed with immunoSEQ multiplex PCR; in TCRdb, only in-frame clones are kept and a portion is missing. The table has tens of thousands of clones, more than 85% seen once. Sequencing input: peripheral blood. Receptors were obtained from a man aged 50 or older with active COVID-19.

This clone was detected only once. The chain couples TRBV12-3 or TRBV12-4 to TRBJ1-1; D is perhaps TRBD1 (6 bases). The CDR3 is 13 amino acids. Trimming removed 7 bases from V and 4 bases from J, with 13 bases in between. The CDR3 DNA sequence: TGTGCCAGCACCCCAGGGGAGGGCACTGAAGCTTTCTTT. It translates to CASTPGEGTEAFF.

This clone was found once. DNA of the CDR3: TGTGCCAGCAGCGTAGTGGGGACTAGCGGTTTCGGTGAGCAGTTCTTC. Protein product: CASSVVGTSGFGEQFF. The V and J genes are TRBV9 and TRBJ2-1; 11 bases are shared with TRBD2. The CDR3 sequence is 16 residues long. The V and J ends lost 0 bases and 9 bases, in that order; junction bases with no gene match: 8. From germline, CDR1 is SGDLS and CDR2 YYNGEE.

The V gene is TRBV18, the J gene TRBJ1-6, with 7 bases identical to TRBD1. Germline CDR1 and CDR2: KGHSH and LQKENI. This CDR3 has 16 amino acids. V dropped 8 bases and J dropped 7; count of bases not matched to a gene: 14. The CDR3 region is CASQSRDSPWNSPLHF. DNA of the CDR3: TGTGCCAGCCAGTCCCGGGACAGTCCGTGGAATTCACCCCTCCACTTT.

This clone was counted only a few times. The rearrangement joins TRBV10-1 to TRBJ1-6; D gene unclear. In germline, CDR1 is WNHNN, CDR2 SYGVQD (reference sequence). The germline V and J ends were trimmed by 3 bases and 5 bases, with 2 bases remaining between them. The CDR3 runs 12 residues. This chain's CDR3 is CASSDNNSPLHF. CDR3 coding DNA: TGCGCCAGCAGTGATAATAATTCACCCCTCCACTTT.

This sequence joins TRBV29-1 and TRBJ2-1, with 11 positions matching TRBD2. Germline values: CDR1 SQVTM, CDR2 ANQGSEA. Trimming took 0 bases from V and 6 from J; bases not matched to a gene: 4. The CDR3 runs to 15 residues. The CDR3 here is CSVEERLAGLNEQFF. CDR3 DNA sequence: TGCAGCGTTGAAGAGCGACTAGCGGGACTCAATGAGCAGTTCTTC.

This sequence joins TRBV6-1 and TRBJ2-3; D possibly corresponds to TRBD1 (6 bases). Trimming stripped 3 bases from V and 4 bases from J, with 11 bases between. CDR1 is MNHNS and CDR2 is SASEGT in the germline V gene. CDR3 length: 14 amino acids. CDR3 region: CASSERTEADTQYF. DNA of the CDR3: TGTGCCAGCAGTGAGAGGACAGAAGCAGATACGCAGTATTTT.

V and J are TRBV6-5 and TRBJ1-2, with 7 positions matching TRBD1. Germline CDR1 and CDR2: MNHEY and SVGAGI. There are 15 residues in the CDR3. The trim removed 0 bases at V and 2 bases at J, leaving 3 bases unmatched. CDR3 protein: CASSYSGRGNYGYTF. The CDR3 DNA follows: TGTGCCAGCAGTTACTCGGGCAGGGGGAACTATGGCTACACCTTC.

This rearrangement joins TRBV7-8 to TRBJ1-5; TRBD1 agrees at 9 bases. This CDR3 has 18 residues. The V and J ends lost 2 bases and 1 base, in that order; junction bases with no gene match: 9. Germline V gene data show CDR1 as SGHVS and CDR2 as FQNEAQ. The CDR3 nucleotides are TGTGCCAGCAGCTTACCCTCTTGGACAGGGGCCAGCAATCAGCCCCAGCATTTT. Translating gives CASSLPSWTGASNQPQHF.

The chain recombines TRBV7-2 with TRBJ2-7; 10 bases align to TRBD2. This CDR3 has 15 amino acids. V trimming: 3 bases; J trimming: 5 bases; junction bases outside the gene matches: 7. Germline V gives CDR1 SGHTA, CDR2 FQGNSA. CDR3 loop: CASSLQAGGLNEQYF. In nucleotides, the CDR3 is TGTGCCAGCAGCTTGCAAGCGGGGGGGCTGAACGAGCAGTACTTC.